This paragraph reports one TCR beta chain. These data come from a study of beta chain features in type 1 diabetes. Expressed TCRB transcripts were sequenced, since all the RNA that had been isolated was reverse transcribed. Data came from immunoSEQ multiplex PCR; TCRdb stores just in-frame clones and leaves some out. The repertoire includes roughly 370,000 clones, approximately 13% of them detected once, and roughly 0.035% sits in the top ten. The clonotype originates from a man aged 25 to 40 in good health. Sequencing was performed on naive CD4+ T cells from blood.

CDR3 sequence (DNA): TGTGCCAGCAGCTTGGACGGCTGGAATTCACCCCTCCACTTT. Its translation is CASSLDGWNSPLHF. The chain has TRBV5-4 and TRBJ1-6; D remains unclear. The CDR3 consists of 14 residues. V lost 0 bases, J lost 7 bases, and 8 bases lay in between. The germline CDR1 and CDR2 sequences are SGHNT and YYREEE (reference sequence).